Presented here are 29 T cell receptor beta chains from one specimen sequenced in a study of CD8+CD57+ T cells in acquired aplastic anemia. Profiles of TCR beta VDJ and CDR3 were generated from a genomic DNA template. TCRdb redid the calling of the reads with MiXCR, one entry per CDR3 protein. The table lists around 170,000 distinct CDR3 sequences, about 47% of them singletons. The specimen was sorted CD4+, CD8+, or CD8+CD57+ T cells (not recorded which) from PBMCs. These receptors came from a human donor in good health.

The V and J genes are TRBV29-1 and TRBJ2-5; 7 nucleotides line up with TRBD1. This CDR3 has 14 residues. Looked up from germline, CDR1 is SQVTM and CDR2 is ANQGSEA. V shed 1 base and J 5 bases; nucleotides not matched to a gene: 7. CDR3 in amino acids: CSVEGQGVGETQYF. Here the CDR3 DNA reads TGCAGCGTTGAAGGCCAGGGGGTCGGTGAGACCCAGTACTTC.

The rearrangement uses TRBV3-1 and TRBJ2-7; 11 bases agree with TRBD2. The CDR3 sequence is 19 residues long. Germline CDR1 is LGHDT and CDR2 is YNNKEL (reference sequence). V lost 2 bases to trimming and J lost 3 bases; unmatched junction nucleotides: 15. CDR3 loop: CASSQPGLADGGDLYEQYF. The CDR3 region has the DNA TGTGCCAGCAGCCAACCGGGACTAGCGGACGGAGGGGATCTCTACGAGCAGTACTTC.

This CDR3 reads CASSPDSRSYEQYF. CDR3 DNA: TGTGCCAGCAGTCCTGACAGTCGATCCTACGAGCAGTACTTC. The chain recombines TRBV7-9 with TRBJ2-7, with D perhaps matching TRBD1 (5 bases). The CDR3 is made up of 14 amino acids. Trimming took off 6 bases at V and 1 base at J, with 13 bases between the two ends. CDR1 is SEHNR, CDR2 FQNEAQ, per germline (reference sequence).

The chain links TRBV4-1 to TRBJ2-2; no firm D call. With 2 bases removed from V and 5 bases from J, the gap between germline ends came to 6 bases. Germline V gives CDR1 MGHRA, CDR2 YSYEKL. This CDR3 is 13 amino acids long. CDR3 nucleotide sequence: TGCGCCAGCAGCCAACAGAGTACCGGGGAGCTGTTTTTT. Its protein product is CASSQQSTGELFF.

The chain employs TRBV5-5 and TRBJ2-5; the D is unclear. CDR3 size: 11 residues. V shed 7 bases and J shed 5 bases, with 9 bases lying between them. Per germline, CDR1 SGHKS and CDR2 YYEKEE (reference sequence). The CDR3 region has the DNA TGTGCCAGCGGATTGGTTGAGACCCAGTACTTC. Its translation is CASGLVETQYF.

This clonotype was observed at least ten times. This chain connects TRBV20-1 to TRBJ1-2; D unresolved. CDR1 and CDR2 from the germline V gene are DFQATT and SNEGSKA (reference sequence). This CDR3 contains 13 residues. V lost 1 base to trimming and J lost 8 bases, with 14 bases between them. DNA of the CDR3: TGCAGTGCTAGAGTACGGGTCTCGGGCGGCTACACCTTC. Protein: CSARVRVSGGYTF.

This clonotype was counted many times. The genes are TRBV20-1 and TRBJ2-7; perhaps D is TRBD1 or TRBD2 (5 bases each). The CDR3 covers 14 residues. V was trimmed by 5 bases and J by 0 bases, leaving 14 bases between them. Germline values: CDR1 DFQATT, CDR2 SNEGSKA (reference sequence). DNA for the CDR3: TGCAGTGCTCGCACGGGACCCGGCTCCTACGAGCAGTACTTC. It translates to CSARTGPGSYEQYF.

This clonotype was seen many times. The chain couples TRBV10-3 to TRBJ2-7; D gene unclear. CDR1 and CDR2 (germline): ENHRY, SYGVKD. CDR3 length: 13 residues. Trimming pared 0 bases from V and 12 bases from J, leaving 15 bases between. In DNA form, the CDR3 reads TGTGCCATCAGTGAGTCGCCCACCAGCCGTCCGTACTTC. This encodes CAISESPTSRPYF.

This clonotype was picked up one time. This chain joins TRBV2 and TRBJ1-6; D gene unclear. From germline, CDR1 is SNHLY and CDR2 FYNNEI. With 7 bases removed from V and 7 bases from J, the gap between germline ends came to 14 bases. The CDR3 is 14 residues long. This chain's CDR3 is CASIAPLPNSPLHF. In DNA, the CDR3 is TGTGCCAGCATAGCCCCCCTCCCCAATTCACCCCTCCACTTT. Together with reference TRBV2 and TRBJ1-6, the CDR3 gives the full variable domain: EPEVTQTPSHQVTQMGQEVILRCVPISNHLYFYWYRQILGQKVEFLVSFYNNEISEKSEIFDDQFSVERPDGSNFTLKIRSTKLEDSAMYFCASIAPLPNSPLHFGNGTRLTVT.

This clonotype was found many times. The chain uses TRBV20-1 and TRBJ2-3; 7 bases fit TRBD1. The CDR3 length is 16 residues. Germline CDR1 reads DFQATT; CDR2 reads SNEGSKA (reference sequence). With V trimmed by 5 bases and J by 0 bases, 11 bases remained unmatched. The CDR3, as DNA: TGCAGTGCTTCTACTCCCACAGGGGCCAGCACAGATACGCAGTATTTT. Encoded protein: CSASTPTGASTDTQYF.

This chain uses TRBV7-3 with TRBJ2-2; no firm D call. The CDR3 is made up of 11 amino acids. CDR1 is SGHTA and CDR2 is FQGTGA in the germline V gene. V shed 8 bases and J shed 5 bases, with 6 bases lying between them. In DNA, the CDR3 is TGTGCCAGCGCTGTTACCGGGGAGCTGTTTTTT. Amino acid sequence: CASAVTGELFF. Complete variable domain (other parts from reference TRBV7-3 and TRBJ2-2): GAGVSQTPSNKVTEKGKYVELRCDPISGHTALYWYRQSLGQGPEFLIYFQGTGAADDSGLPNDRFFAVRPEGSVSTLKIQRTERGDSAVYLCASAVTGELFFGEGSRLTVL.

This clonotype showed up many times. This chain links TRBV5-6 with TRBJ2-5; weak D call: TRBD1 (5 bases). CDR1 is SGHDT, CDR2 YYEEEE, per germline. The ends were cut back, 0 bases at V and 5 bases at J, with 14 bases in the middle. The CDR3 runs to 15 residues. CDR3: CASSLGVGAPETQYF. The DNA of the CDR3 is TGTGCCAGCAGCTTGGGTGTTGGGGCTCCGGAGACCCAGTACTTC.

This clonotype was seen ten or more times. The genes are TRBV7-2 and TRBJ1-6; 8 bases agree with TRBD1. V trimming: 6 bases; J trimming: 9 bases; junction bases outside the gene matches: 7. The CDR3 totals 14 residues. Germline values: CDR1 SGHTA, CDR2 FQGNSA. CDR3 DNA: TGTGCCAGCAGTTCGGGACAGGCACCTTCACCCCTCCACTTT. Protein sequence: CASSSGQAPSPLHF.

This clonotype was observed at least ten times. CDR3 DNA: TGTGCCAGTAGTACTAGCGGGAACTCAGCAGATACGCAGTATTTT. It yields the protein CASSTSGNSADTQYF. This chain connects TRBV19 to TRBJ2-3; 9 positions match TRBD2. CDR1 and CDR2 from the germline V gene are LNHDA and SQIVND (reference sequence). V gave up 4 bases and J gave up 4 bases; unmatched junction bases: 6. There are 15 residues in the CDR3.

J is TRBJ2-6 and V is TRBV2; D is uncertain. Germline-derived CDR1 and CDR2 are SNHLY and FYNNEI. Trimming pared 3 bases from V and 0 bases from J, leaving 9 bases between. There are 16 residues in the CDR3. CDR3 bases: TGTGCCAGCAGTGAGGGGTCAAGCTCTGGGGCCAACGTCCTGACTTTC. Encoded protein: CASSEGSSSGANVLTF.

The J gene is TRBJ2-6, the V gene TRBV11-1; D might be TRBD1 (6 bases). This CDR3 is 17 amino acids long. Germline V gene sequence: CDR1 SGHAT, CDR2 FQDESV (reference sequence). The V end was cut by 3 bases, the J end by 0 bases, with 12 bases between. This CDR3 is CASSLAGVRSGANVLTF. The CDR3, as DNA: TGTGCCAGCAGCTTGGCAGGGGTGCGCTCTGGGGCCAACGTCCTGACTTTC.

On this clonotype: At one boundary the junction diverges from the germline segment, which might be a read error. DNA of the CDR3: TGTGCCAGCAGTTACCCTCCTCGAGTGAAGCTTACCTTT. Residues: CASSYPPRVKLTF. The chain has TRBV6-5 and TRBJ1-1, with unresolved D. The CDR3 covers 13 residues. The germline gives CDR1 MNHEY, CDR2 SVGAGI.

The DNA for the CDR3 is TGTGCCAGCAGCTTAGCAGCGGGAGTTCTCAACGAGCAGTACTTC. It translates to CASSLAAGVLNEQYF. The V and J genes are TRBV11-2 and TRBJ2-7, with TRBD2 matching 8 bases. Germline V gives CDR1 SGHAT, CDR2 FQNNGV. There are 15 residues in the CDR3. V trimming: 1 base; J trimming: 5 bases; junction bases outside the gene matches: 7.

This clonotype has ten or more counts. The chain carries TRBV19 and TRBJ2-1; D is uncertain. Deletions cut 6 bases from V and 0 bases from J, with 15 bases between. The CDR3 runs 16 residues. Germline V gene sequence: CDR1 LNHDA, CDR2 SQIVND (reference sequence). The CDR3 loop reads CASSDLGLGSYNEQFF. CDR3 DNA sequence: TGTGCCAGTAGCGATTTGGGATTAGGCTCCTACAATGAGCAGTTCTTC.

This clonotype was counted at least ten times. J is TRBJ2-2 and V is TRBV20-1, with D tentatively TRBD1 (6 bases). Germline loops: CDR1 DFQATT, CDR2 SNEGSKA (reference sequence). Trimming took 6 bases from V and 4 from J, leaving 12 bases between them. This CDR3 is 13 amino acids long. Here the CDR3 DNA reads TGCAGTGCAGAGCCGGACAGCACCGGGGAGCTGTTTTTT. It encodes CSAEPDSTGELFF.

This clonotype showed up many times. CDR3 in DNA: TGCAGTGCTAGACCGGGACAGGGGATCGGAGTCGAGCAGTACTTC. It codes for CSARPGQGIGVEQYF. This sequence joins TRBV20-1 and TRBJ2-7; 10 bases agree with TRBD1. After removal of 2 bases from V and 6 bases from J, the junction contained 10 bases not matched to a gene. This CDR3 contains 15 residues. The germline V gene has CDR1 DFQATT and CDR2 SNEGSKA (reference sequence).

This chain uses TRBV11-1 with TRBJ1-2, with a possible D match to TRBD1 (6 bases). Germline CDR1 SGHAT, CDR2 FQDESV (reference sequence). The V gene lost 4 bases and the J gene lost 0 bases, with 21 bases spanning the gap. The CDR3 is 18 residues long. CDR3 residues: CASSSPKGDGASNYGYTF. The CDR3 bases are TGTGCCAGCAGCTCCCCGAAGGGGGACGGGGCCTCTAACTATGGCTACACCTTC.

V usage is TRBV4-1 and J usage is TRBJ1-6; possible D gene TRBD1, 6 bases. The germline V gene has CDR1 MGHRA and CDR2 YSYEKL. V gave up 5 bases and J gave up 5 bases, with 10 bases separating them. The CDR3 has 14 amino acids. The CDR3, as DNA: TGCGCCAGCAGCAGCAGGGACAATAATTCACCCCTCCACTTT. Its protein product is CASSSRDNNSPLHF.

At least ten counts were recorded for this clonotype. V is TRBV12-3 or TRBV12-4 and J is TRBJ2-2; 8 nucleotides align to TRBD2. CDR3 length: 15 residues. Losses at the gene ends were 7 bases for V and 3 bases for J; bases not matched to a gene: 7. The CDR3 region has the DNA TGTGCCAGCATCCCCGGGACTAGTTACACCGGGGAGCTGTTTTTT. Translating it yields CASIPGTSYTGELFF.

This chain joins TRBV24-1 and TRBJ2-3, with D uncertain. V was clipped by 4 bases and J by 1 base, with 5 bases between them. The CDR3 is 13 residues long. Germline values: CDR1 KGHDR, CDR2 SFDVKD. The DNA of the CDR3 is TGTGCCACCAGTGAAAGCGGCACAGATACGCAGTATTTT. Encoded protein: CATSESGTDTQYF.

This clonotype was seen ten or more times. The rearrangement uses TRBV20-1 and TRBJ2-3, with a tentative D call TRBD2 (6 bases). Deletions cut 0 bases from V and 1 base from J, with 14 bases between. CDR3 size: 16 residues. Germline-derived CDR1 and CDR2 are DFQATT and SNEGSKA (reference sequence). CDR3 coding DNA: TGCAGTGCTAGAGATATTGGGGGGTGGGGCACAGATACGCAGTATTTT. It yields the protein CSARDIGGWGTDTQYF.

The chain uses TRBV7-9 and TRBJ2-7; TRBD2 matches 8 bases. The trim removed 5 bases at V and 5 bases at J, leaving 11 bases unmatched. The CDR3 totals 15 residues. The germline gives CDR1 SEHNR, CDR2 FQNEAQ (reference sequence). CDR3 loop: CASSRGGRSPHEQYF. DNA for the CDR3: TGTGCCAGCAGCCGGGGGGGAAGGAGCCCCCACGAGCAGTACTTC.

The genes are TRBV11-2 and TRBJ2-1; D gene unclear. The V end was cut by 2 bases, the J end by 3 bases, with 17 bases between. This CDR3 is 17 amino acids long. From germline, CDR1 is SGHAT and CDR2 FQNNGV. CDR3 DNA sequence: TGTGCCAGCAGCTTACTTGGTACTATCAGCTTCTACAATGAGCAGTTCTTC. Protein: CASSLLGTISFYNEQFF.

This sequence joins TRBV19 and TRBJ1-2; 9 bases match TRBD1. Germline loops: CDR1 LNHDA, CDR2 SQIVND (reference sequence). The length of the CDR3 is 14 residues. Unmatched junction bases numbered 7, after V lost 11 bases and J lost 0 bases. Here the CDR3 reads CASRTGATNYGYTF. In nucleotides, the CDR3 is TGTGCCTCCAGGACAGGGGCTACTAACTATGGCTACACCTTC.